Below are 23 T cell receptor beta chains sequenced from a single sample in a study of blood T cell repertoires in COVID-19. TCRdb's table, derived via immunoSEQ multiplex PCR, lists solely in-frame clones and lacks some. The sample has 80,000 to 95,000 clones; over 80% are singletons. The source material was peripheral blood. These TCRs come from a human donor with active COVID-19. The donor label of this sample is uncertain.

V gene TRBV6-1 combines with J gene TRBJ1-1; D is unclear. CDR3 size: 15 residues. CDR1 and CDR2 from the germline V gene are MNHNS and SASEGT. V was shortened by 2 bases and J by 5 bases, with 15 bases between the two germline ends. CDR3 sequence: CASSEFKSSETEAFF. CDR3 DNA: TGTGCCAGCAGTGAATTTAAGAGCTCGGAGACTGAAGCTTTCTTT.

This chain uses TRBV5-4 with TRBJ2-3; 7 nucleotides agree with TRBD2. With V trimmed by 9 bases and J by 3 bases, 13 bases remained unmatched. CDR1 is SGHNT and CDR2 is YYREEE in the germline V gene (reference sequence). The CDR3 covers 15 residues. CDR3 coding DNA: TGTGCCATTACGCAGCGGGGTAAGAGGACAGATACGCAGTATTTT. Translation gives CAITQRGKRTDTQYF. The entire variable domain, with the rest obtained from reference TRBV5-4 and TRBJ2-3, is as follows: ETGVTQSPTHLIKTRGQQVTLRCSSQSGHNTVSWYQQALGQGPQFIFQYYREEENGRGNFPPRFSGLQFPNYSSELNVNALELDDSALYLCAITQRGKRTDTQYFGPGTRLTVL.

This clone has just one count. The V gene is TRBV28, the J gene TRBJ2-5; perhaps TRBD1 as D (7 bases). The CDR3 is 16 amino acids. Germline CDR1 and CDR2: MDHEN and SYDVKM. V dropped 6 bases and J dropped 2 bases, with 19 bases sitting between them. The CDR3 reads CASRKGYRGGQETQYF. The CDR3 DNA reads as TGTGCCAGCAGAAAAGGATACAGGGGAGGACAAGAGACCCAGTACTTC. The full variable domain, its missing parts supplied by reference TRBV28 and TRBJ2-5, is DVKVTQSSRYLVKRTGEKVFLECVQDMDHENMFWYRQDPGLGLRLIYFSYDVKMKEKGDIPEGYSVSREKKERFSLILESASTNQTSMYLCASRKGYRGGQETQYFGPGTRLLVL.

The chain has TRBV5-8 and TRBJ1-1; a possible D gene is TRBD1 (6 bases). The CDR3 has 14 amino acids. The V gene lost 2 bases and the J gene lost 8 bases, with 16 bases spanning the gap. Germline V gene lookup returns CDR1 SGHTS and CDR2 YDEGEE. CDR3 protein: CASSLPLLQGEAFF. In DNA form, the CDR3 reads TGTGCCAGCAGCTTACCACTCTTACAGGGCGAAGCTTTCTTT.

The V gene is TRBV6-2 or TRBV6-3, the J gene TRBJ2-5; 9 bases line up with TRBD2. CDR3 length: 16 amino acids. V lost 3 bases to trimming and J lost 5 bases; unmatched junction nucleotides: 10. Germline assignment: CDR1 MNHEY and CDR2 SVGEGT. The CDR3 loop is CASSYRRASGAETQYF. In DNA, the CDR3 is TGTGCCAGCAGTTATCGTAGGGCTAGCGGGGCGGAGACCCAGTACTTC.

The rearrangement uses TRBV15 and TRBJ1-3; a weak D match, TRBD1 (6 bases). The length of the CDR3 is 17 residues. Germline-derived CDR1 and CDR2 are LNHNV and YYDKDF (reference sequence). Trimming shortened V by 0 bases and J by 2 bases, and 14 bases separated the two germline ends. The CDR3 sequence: CATSREGAGGTGNTIYF. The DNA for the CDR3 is TGTGCCACCAGCAGAGAGGGGGCGGGGGGGACTGGAAACACCATATATTTT.

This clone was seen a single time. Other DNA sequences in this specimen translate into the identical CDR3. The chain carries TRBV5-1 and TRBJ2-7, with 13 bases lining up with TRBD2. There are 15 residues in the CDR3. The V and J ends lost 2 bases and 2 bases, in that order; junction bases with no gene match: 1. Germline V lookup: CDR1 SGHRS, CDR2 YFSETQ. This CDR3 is CASSLLAGGPYEQYF. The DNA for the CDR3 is TGCGCCAGCAGCTTACTAGCGGGGGGGCCCTACGAGCAGTACTTC.

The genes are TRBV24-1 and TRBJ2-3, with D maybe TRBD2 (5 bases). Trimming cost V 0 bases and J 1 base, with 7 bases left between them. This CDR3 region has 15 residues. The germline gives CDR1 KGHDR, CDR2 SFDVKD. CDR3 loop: CATSDLSSGTDTQYF. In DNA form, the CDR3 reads TGTGCCACCAGTGATTTGAGTAGCGGCACAGATACGCAGTATTTT.

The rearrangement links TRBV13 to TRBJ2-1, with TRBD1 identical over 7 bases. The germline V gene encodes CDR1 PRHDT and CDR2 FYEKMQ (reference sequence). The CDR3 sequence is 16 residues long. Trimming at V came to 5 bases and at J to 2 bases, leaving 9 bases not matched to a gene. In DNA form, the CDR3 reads TGTGCCAGCAGCCCCAGGGAGAGGGGGCCCTACAATGAGCAGTTCTTC. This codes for CASSPRERGPYNEQFF.

The CDR3 protein is CASSLSGQGTPYEQYF. The CDR3 DNA is TGTGCCAGCAGTTTAAGTGGACAGGGTACACCCTACGAGCAGTACTTC. The chain is built from TRBV27 and TRBJ2-7; 8 nucleotides agree with TRBD1. Germline-derived CDR1 and CDR2 are MNHEY and SMNVEV (reference sequence). After removal of 2 bases from V and 2 bases from J, the junction contained 8 bases not matched to a gene. The CDR3 has 16 residues.

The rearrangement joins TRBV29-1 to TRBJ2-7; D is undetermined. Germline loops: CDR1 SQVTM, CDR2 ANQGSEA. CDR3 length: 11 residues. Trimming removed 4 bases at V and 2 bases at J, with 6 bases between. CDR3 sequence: CSVGSTYEQYF. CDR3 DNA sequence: TGCAGCGTTGGGAGCACCTACGAGCAGTACTTC.

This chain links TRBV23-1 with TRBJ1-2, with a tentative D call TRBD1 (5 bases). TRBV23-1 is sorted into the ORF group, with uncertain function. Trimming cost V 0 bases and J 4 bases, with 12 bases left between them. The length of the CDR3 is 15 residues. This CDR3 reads CASSQSIVRGYGYTF. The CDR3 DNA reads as TGCGCCAGCAGTCAATCGATCGTTAGGGGCTATGGCTACACCTTC.

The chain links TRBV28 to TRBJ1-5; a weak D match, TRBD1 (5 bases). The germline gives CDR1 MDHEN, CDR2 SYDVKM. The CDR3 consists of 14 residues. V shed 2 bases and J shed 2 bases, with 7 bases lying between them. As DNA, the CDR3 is TGTGCCAGCAGTTTAGGGGGGGGCAATCAGCCCCAGCATTTT. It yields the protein CASSLGGGNQPQHF. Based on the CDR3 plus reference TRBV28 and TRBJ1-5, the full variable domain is DVKVTQSSRYLVKRTGEKVFLECVQDMDHENMFWYRQDPGLGLRLIYFSYDVKMKEKGDIPEGYSVSREKKERFSLILESASTNQTSMYLCASSLGGGNQPQHFGDGTRLSIL.

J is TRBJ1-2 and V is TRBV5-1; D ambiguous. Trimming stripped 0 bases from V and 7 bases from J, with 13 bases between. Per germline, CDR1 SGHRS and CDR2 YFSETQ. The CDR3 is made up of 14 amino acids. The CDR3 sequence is CASSLDSFSGGYTF. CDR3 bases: TGCGCCAGCAGCTTGGACAGTTTTTCAGGTGGCTACACCTTC.

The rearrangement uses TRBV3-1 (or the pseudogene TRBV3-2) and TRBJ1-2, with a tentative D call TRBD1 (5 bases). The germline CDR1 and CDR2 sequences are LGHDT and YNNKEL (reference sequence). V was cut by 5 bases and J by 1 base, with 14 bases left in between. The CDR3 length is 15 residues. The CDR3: CASSYIFDSNYGYTF. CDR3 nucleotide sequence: TGTGCCAGCAGCTATATATTCGACAGTAACTATGGCTACACCTTC.

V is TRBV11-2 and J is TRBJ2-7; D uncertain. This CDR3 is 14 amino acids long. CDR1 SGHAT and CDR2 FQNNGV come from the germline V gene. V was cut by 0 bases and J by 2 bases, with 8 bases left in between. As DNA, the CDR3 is TGTGCCAGCAGCTTAGACTTTACTCCCTACGAGCAGTACTTC. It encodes CASSLDFTPYEQYF.

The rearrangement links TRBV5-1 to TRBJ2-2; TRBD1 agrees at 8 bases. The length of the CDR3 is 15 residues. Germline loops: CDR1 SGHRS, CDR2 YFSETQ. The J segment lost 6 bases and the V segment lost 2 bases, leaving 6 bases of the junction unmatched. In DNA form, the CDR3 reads TGCGCCAGCAGCTTCTTGACAGGGGAGGCCGGGGAGCTGTTTTTT. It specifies CASSFLTGEAGELFF.

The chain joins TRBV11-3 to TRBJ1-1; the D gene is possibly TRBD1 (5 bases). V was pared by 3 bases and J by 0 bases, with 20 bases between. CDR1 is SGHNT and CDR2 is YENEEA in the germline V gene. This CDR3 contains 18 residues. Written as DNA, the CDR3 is TGTGCCAGCAGCTTCCGGGGGATCGGGGCAACTATGAACACTGAAGCTTTCTTT. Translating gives CASSFRGIGATMNTEAFF.

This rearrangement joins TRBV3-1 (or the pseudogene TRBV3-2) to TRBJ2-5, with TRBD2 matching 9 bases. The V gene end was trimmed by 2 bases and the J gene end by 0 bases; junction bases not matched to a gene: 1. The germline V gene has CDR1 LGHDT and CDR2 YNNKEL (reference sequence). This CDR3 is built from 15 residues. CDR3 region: CASSQLAGYQETQYF. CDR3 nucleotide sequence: TGTGCCAGCAGCCAACTAGCGGGGTACCAAGAGACCCAGTACTTC.

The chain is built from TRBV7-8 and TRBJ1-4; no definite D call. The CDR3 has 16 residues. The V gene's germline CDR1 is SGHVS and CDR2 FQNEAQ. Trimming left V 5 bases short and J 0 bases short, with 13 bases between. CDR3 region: CASSPINSPTNEKLFF. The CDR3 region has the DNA TGTGCCAGCAGCCCTATCAATTCCCCAACTAATGAAAAACTGTTTTTT.

The CDR3 is CASSTSGSSYEQYF. The CDR3 DNA sequence: TGTGCCAGCAGTACTAGCGGGAGCTCCTACGAGCAGTACTTC. The chain carries TRBV27 and TRBJ2-7, with 11 positions matching TRBD2. Trimming removed 5 bases from V and 0 bases from J; junction bases left unmatched: 0. Germline V lookup: CDR1 MNHEY, CDR2 SMNVEV (reference sequence). This CDR3 contains 14 residues.

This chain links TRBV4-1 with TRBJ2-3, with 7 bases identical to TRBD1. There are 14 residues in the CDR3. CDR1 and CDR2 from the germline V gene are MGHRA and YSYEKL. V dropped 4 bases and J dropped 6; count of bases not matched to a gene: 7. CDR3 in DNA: TGCGCCAGCAGCCCCCGACAGGGTGGCGATACGCAGTATTTT. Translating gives CASSPRQGGDTQYF.

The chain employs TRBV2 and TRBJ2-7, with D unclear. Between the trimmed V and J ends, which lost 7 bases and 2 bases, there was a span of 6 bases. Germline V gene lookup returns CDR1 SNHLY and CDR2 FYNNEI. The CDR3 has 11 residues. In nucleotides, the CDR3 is TGTGCCAGCACCGCTACCTACGAGCAGTACTTC. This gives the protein CASTATYEQYF.